This TCR beta chain was captured in a study of blood T cells in healthy people across ages. Background on the study: Per two T cells, about one barcoded beta molecule was captured through template switching. Findings and limits, study-wide: It was the long-lived donors that had more naive CD4+ cells and higher diversity than aged donors.

Then a second PCR, running about 7 to 11 cycles, was carried out with a sample-barcoded 5' primer and a J-beta primer mix. CDR3-containing paired-end reads numbering at least 3 million came from each sample. TCRdb used MiXCR to reprocess the 5' RACE reads, holding one entry per CDR3 protein. This sample yields 1.5 million to 1.8 million distinct CDR3 sequences, of which 35% to 45% are seen a single time; approximately 4.1% belongs to the top ten. The CDR3 sequence is 12 residues long. Germline V lookup: CDR1 SQVTM, CDR2 ANQGSEA. Trimming stripped 0 bases from V and 7 bases from J, with 9 bases between. Note on this clonotype: Its antigen is unknown.

This TCR derives from a young woman in good health. This rearrangement joins TRBV29-1 to TRBJ2-5; the D is unclear. Sample: blood. CDR3 protein: CSVEDSQSTQYF. The CDR3 region has the DNA TGCAGCGTTGAAGACTCCCAGTCGACCCAGTACTTC.